The table lists the clone carrying this TCR beta chain with many counts. What it recognizes is unknown. This sample is drawn from a study of CD8 T cells in ankylosing spondylitis. Preparation of TCR beta libraries was done by quantitative 5'-RACE with molecular barcodes. In TCRdb, the 5' RACE reads were re-called with MiXCR into one record per CDR3 protein. The repertoire consists of approximately 42,000 distinct CDR3 sequences, with 3% to 4% occurring once and the leading ten covering 3% to 4%. Germline-derived CDR1 and CDR2 are SGDLS and YYNGEE. V lost 0 bases, J lost 2 bases, and 12 bases lay in between. The CDR3 has 16 residues. Study observations and caveats: A subset of motif variants has previously been described in the synovial fluid and blood of reactive arthritis.

The genes are TRBV9 and TRBJ2-1; perhaps TRBD1 as D (6 bases). This TCR was recovered from a female donor with ankylosing spondylitis or in good health (not recorded which). The sequencing input was blood, either unsorted or a sorted T cell fraction (not recorded which). The CDR3 here is CASSVVGGSTYNEQFF. CDR3 coding DNA: TGTGCCAGCAGCGTAGTAGGGGGAAGCACCTACAATGAGCAGTTCTTC.